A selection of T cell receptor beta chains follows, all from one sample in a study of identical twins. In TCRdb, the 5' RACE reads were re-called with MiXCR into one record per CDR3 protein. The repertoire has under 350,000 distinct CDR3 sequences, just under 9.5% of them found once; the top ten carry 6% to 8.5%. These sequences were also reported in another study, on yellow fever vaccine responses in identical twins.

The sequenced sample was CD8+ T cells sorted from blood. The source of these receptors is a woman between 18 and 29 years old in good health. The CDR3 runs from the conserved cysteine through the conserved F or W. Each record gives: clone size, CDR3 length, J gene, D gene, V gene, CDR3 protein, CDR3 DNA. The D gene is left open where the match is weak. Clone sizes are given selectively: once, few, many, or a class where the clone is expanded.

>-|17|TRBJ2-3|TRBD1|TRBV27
CASTSRQDRGLGDTQYF
TGTGCCAGCACATCTAGACAGGACAGGGGGCTTGGAGATACGCAGTATTTT
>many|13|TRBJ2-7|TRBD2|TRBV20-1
CSANRDYSYEQYF
TGCAGTGCAAACCGGGACTACTCCTACGAGCAGTACTTC
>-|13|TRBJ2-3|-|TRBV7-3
CASSLGSDNTQYF
TGTGCCAGCAGCTTAGGGTCGGATAATACGCAGTATTTT
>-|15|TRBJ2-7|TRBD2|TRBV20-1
CSARDLAGAIYEQYF
TGCAGTGCTAGAGATTTAGCGGGAGCGATTTACGAGCAGTACTTC
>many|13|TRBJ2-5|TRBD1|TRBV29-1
CSVVPGGEETQYF
TGCAGCGTTGTCCCAGGGGGCGAAGAGACCCAGTACTTC
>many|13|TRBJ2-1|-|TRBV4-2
CASSQGLGNWQFF
TGTGCCAGCAGCCAAGGTCTCGGGAATTGGCAGTTCTTC
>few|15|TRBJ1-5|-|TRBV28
CASSLKGLGNQPQHF
TGTGCCAGCAGTTTAAAAGGGTTAGGGAATCAGCCCCAGCATTTT
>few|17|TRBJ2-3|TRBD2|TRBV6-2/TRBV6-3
CASSYPHAGANTDTQYF
TGTGCCAGCAGTTACCCCCACGCGGGAGCTAACACAGATACGCAGTATTTT
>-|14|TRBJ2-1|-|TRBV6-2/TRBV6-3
CASSSRGDYNEQFF
TGTGCCAGCAGTTCTAGGGGGGACTACAATGAGCAGTTCTTC
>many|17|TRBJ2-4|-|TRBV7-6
CASSLLQGAVAKNIQYF
TGTGCCAGCAGCTTACTACAGGGCGCGGTGGCCAAAAACATTCAGTACTTC
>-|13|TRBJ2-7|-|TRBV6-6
CASSDTGRSEQYF
TGTGCCAGCAGCGATACAGGGAGGAGTGAGCAGTACTTC
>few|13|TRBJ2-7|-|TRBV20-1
CSARMADLYEQYF
TGCAGTGCTAGAATGGCGGATCTCTACGAGCAGTACTTC
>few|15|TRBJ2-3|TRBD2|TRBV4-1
CASTSSGGGTDTQYF
TGCGCCAGCACCTCAAGCGGGGGCGGCACAGATACGCAGTATTTT
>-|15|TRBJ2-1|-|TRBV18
CASSPPRAVGDEQFF
TGTGCCAGCTCACCGCCCCGGGCGGTCGGAGATGAGCAGTTCTTC
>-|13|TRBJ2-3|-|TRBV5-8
CASSLGFGDTQYF
TGTGCCAGCAGCTTGGGTTTCGGAGATACGCAGTATTTT
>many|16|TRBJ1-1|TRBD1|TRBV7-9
CASSSEGGAGNTEAFF
TGTGCCAGCAGCTCCGAAGGGGGCGCAGGGAACACTGAAGCTTTCTTT
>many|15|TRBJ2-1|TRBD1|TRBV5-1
CASSLGQGVGNEQFF
TGCGCCAGCAGCTTGGGACAGGGGGTGGGAAATGAGCAGTTCTTC
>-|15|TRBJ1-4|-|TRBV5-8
CASSLAQAPKEKLFF
TGTGCCAGCAGCTTGGCTCAGGCTCCTAAGGAAAAACTGTTTTTT
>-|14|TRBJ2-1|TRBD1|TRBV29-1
CSVEDPATGHEQFF
TGCAGCGTTGAAGACCCCGCGACAGGGCATGAGCAGTTCTTC
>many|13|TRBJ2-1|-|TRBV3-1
CASSQVTSNEQFF
TGTGCCAGCAGCCAAGTTACTAGCAATGAGCAGTTCTTC
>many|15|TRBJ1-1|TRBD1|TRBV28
CASRGTDMMNTEAFF
TGTGCCAGCAGGGGGACAGACATGATGAACACTGAAGCTTTCTTT
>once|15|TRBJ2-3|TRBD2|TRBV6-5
CASSYWEGSTDTQYF
TGTGCCAGCAGCTACTGGGAGGGAAGCACAGATACGCAGTATTTT
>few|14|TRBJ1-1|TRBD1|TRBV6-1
CASSLQGAGTEAFF
TGTGCCAGCAGCCTACAGGGGGCTGGCACTGAAGCTTTCTTT
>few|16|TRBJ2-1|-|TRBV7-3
CASSSEGGGRLKEQFF
TGTGCCAGCAGCAGTGAGGGGGGGGGCCGTCTGAAGGAGCAGTTCTTC
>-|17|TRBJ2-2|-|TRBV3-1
CASSQALGTVGTGELFF
TGTGCCAGCAGCCAAGCTTTGGGTACCGTGGGCACCGGGGAGCTGTTTTTT
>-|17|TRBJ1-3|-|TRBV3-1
CASSQVYRRVSGNTIYF
TGTGCCAGCAGCCAAGTTTACAGGAGAGTCTCTGGAAACACCATATATTTT
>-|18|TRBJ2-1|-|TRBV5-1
CASSYAHQGGQLYNEQFF
TGCGCCAGCAGCTACGCTCACCAGGGGGGACAGCTTTACAATGAGCAGTTCTTC
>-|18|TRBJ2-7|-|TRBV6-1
CASSEFLLSSLPPYEQYF
TGTGCCAGCAGTGAATTCTTGCTTTCGTCCTTACCTCCCTACGAGCAGTACTTC
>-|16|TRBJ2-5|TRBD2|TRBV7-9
CASSSSLAGPQETQYF
TGTGCCAGCAGCTCATCACTAGCGGGGCCCCAAGAGACCCAGTACTTC
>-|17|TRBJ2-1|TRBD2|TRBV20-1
CSAREGTSGRADNEQFF
TGCAGTGCTAGAGAGGGGACTAGCGGGAGGGCCGACAATGAGCAGTTCTTC
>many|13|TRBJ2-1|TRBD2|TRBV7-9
CASSFGSGREQFF
TGTGCCAGCAGCTTCGGTAGCGGGCGGGAGCAGTTCTTC
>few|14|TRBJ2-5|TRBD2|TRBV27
CANRTSGDQETQYF
TGTGCCAACCGGACTAGCGGGGACCAAGAGACCCAGTACTTC
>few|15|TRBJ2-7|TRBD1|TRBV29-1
CSVNDGTAFSYEQYF
TGCAGCGTGAACGACGGGACAGCCTTCTCCTACGAGCAGTACTTC
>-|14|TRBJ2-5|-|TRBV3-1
CASRHSERQETQYF
TGTGCCAGCAGGCACAGTGAGAGACAAGAGACCCAGTACTTC
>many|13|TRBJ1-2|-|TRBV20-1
CSASGDSDYGYTF
TGCAGTGCTAGTGGTGACAGCGACTATGGCTACACCTTC
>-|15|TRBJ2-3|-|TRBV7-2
CASSLTYRGTDTQYF
TGTGCCAGCAGCTTGACGTACCGGGGAACAGATACGCAGTATTTT
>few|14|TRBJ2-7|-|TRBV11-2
CASSLKNSHYEQYF
TGTGCCAGCAGCTTGAAGAATTCCCACTACGAGCAGTACTTC
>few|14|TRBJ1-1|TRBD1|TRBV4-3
CASSPGQGMGEAFF
TGCGCCAGCAGCCCGGGACAGGGGATGGGTGAAGCTTTCTTT
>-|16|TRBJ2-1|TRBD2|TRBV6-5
CASSYSGGAGFYEQFF
TGTGCCAGCAGTTACTCCGGGGGGGCAGGGTTCTATGAGCAGTTCTTC
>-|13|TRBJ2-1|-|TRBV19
CASRTTSYNEQFF
TGTGCCAGTAGAACAACGTCCTACAATGAGCAGTTCTTC
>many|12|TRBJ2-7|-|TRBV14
CASSPRNYEQYF
TGTGCCAGCAGCCCACGGAACTACGAGCAGTACTTC
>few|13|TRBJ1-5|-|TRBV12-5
CASAPEGGQPQHF
TGTGCTAGTGCCCCCGAGGGGGGTCAGCCCCAGCATTTT
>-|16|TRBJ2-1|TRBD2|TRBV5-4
CASSPTRDYPNNEQFF
TGTGCCAGCAGCCCTACCCGGGACTATCCTAACAATGAGCAGTTCTTC
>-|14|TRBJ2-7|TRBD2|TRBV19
CATSKGGSSYEQYF
TGTGCCACCTCCAAGGGCGGGAGCTCCTACGAGCAGTACTTC